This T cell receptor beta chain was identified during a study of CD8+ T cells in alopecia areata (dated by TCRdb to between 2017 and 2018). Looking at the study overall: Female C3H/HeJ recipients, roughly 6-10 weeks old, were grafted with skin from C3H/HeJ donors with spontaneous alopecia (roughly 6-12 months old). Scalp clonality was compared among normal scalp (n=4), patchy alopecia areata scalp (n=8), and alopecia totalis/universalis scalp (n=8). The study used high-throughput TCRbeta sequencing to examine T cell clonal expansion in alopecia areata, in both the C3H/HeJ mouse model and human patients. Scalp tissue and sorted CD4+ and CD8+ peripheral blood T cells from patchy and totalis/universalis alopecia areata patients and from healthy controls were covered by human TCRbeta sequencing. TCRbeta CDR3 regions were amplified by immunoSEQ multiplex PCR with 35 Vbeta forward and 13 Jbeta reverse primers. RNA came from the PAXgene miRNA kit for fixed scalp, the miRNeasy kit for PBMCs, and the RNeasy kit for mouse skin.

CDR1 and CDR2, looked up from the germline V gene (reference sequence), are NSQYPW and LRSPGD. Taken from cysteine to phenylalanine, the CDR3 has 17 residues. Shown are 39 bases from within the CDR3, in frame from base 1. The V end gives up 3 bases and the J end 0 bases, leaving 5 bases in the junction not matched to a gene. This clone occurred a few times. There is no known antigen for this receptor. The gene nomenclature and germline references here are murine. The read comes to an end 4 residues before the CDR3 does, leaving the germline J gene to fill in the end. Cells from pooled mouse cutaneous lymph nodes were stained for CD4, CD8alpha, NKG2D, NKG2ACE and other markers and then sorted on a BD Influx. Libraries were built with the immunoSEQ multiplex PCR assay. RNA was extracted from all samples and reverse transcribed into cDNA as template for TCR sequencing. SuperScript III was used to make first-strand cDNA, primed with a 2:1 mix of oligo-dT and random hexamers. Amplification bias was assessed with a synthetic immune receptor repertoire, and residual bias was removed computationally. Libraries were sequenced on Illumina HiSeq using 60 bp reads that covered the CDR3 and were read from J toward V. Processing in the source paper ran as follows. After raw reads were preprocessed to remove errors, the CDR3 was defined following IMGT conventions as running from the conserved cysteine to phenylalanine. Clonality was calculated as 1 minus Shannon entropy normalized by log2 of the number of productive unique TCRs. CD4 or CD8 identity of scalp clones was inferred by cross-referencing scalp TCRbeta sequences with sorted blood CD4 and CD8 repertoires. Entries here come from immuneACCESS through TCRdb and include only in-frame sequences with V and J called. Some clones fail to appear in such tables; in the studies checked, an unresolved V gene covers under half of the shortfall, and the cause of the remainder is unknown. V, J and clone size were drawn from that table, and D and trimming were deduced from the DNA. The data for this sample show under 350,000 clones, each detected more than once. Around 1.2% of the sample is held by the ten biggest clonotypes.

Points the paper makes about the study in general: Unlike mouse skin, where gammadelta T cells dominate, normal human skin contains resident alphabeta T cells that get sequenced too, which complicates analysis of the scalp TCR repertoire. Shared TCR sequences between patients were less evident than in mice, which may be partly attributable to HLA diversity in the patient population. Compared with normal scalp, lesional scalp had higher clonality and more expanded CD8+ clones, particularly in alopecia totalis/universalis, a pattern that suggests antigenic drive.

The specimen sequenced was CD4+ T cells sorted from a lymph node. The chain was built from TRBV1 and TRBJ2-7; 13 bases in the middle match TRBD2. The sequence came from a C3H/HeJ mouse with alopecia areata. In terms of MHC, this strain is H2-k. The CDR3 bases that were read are TGCACCTGCAGTGCCCGGGACTGGGGGGGGAGCTCCTAT. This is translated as CTCSARDWGGSSY. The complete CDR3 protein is CTCSARDWGGSSYEQYF.